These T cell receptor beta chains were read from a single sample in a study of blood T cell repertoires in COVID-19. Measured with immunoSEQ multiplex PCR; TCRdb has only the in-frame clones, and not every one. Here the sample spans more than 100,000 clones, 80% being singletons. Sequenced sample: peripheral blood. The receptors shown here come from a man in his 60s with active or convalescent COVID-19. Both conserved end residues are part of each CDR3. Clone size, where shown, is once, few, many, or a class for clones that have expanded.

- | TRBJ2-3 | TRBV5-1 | CASIPSPAGVPDTQYF
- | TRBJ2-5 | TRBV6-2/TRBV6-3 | CASSYAGGQTQYF
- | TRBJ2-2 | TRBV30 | CAWSVWGSLAGGTGELFF
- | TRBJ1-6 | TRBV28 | CASTLGQGYSPLHF
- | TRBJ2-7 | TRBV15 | CATSRAVGAGTHEQYF
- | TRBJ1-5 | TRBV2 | CASCTSVSAGSDQPQHF
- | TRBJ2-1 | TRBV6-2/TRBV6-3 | CASSFNGRGSNEQFF
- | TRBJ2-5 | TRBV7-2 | CASSFTGGGETQYF
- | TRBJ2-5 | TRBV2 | CASSVLAKTQYF
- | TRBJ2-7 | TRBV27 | CASSLRGLSYEQYF
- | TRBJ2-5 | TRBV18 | CASSPPGLAAGETQYF
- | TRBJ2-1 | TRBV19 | CASLDREYNEQFF
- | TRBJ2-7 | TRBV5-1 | CASSLRRLAGDEQYF
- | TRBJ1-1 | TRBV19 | CASSILPGDFNTEAFF
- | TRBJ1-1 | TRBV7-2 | CASSSTVNTEAFF
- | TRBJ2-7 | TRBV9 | CASSVEAQGAPEQYF
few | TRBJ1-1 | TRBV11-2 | CASSRGEAFF
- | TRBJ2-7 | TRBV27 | CASSLGQGSEQYF
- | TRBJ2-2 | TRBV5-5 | CASSHLAPTGELFF
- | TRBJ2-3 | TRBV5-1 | CASGAPSTDTQYF
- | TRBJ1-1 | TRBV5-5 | CASSLAQVGTEAFF
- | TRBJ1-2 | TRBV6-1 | CASSEAPGKGYTF
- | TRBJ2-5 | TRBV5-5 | CASSTLAGYGETQYF
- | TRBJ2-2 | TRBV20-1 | CSASWAREGIGELFF
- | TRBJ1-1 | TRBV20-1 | CSASRQGSATEAFF
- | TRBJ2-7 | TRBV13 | CASSLGVSEVYF
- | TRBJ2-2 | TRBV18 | CASHRIQNTGELFF
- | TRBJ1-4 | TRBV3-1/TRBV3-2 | CASSPPRLRGNEKLFF
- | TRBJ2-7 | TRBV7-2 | CASSLATRFIHEQYF
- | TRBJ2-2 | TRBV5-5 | CASSPWAVSTGELFF
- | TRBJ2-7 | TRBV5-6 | CASSSGRGTEQYF
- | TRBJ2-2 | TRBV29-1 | CSVPGGTGELFF
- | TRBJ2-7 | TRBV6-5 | CASSRTGHDEQYF
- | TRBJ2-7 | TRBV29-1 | CSAGLAGPSYEQYF
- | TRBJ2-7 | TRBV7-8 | CASSLGGSQREQYF
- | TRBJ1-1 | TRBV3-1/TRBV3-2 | CASSQEGVGGDTEAFF
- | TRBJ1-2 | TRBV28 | CASRPQGTLPGYTF